The T cell receptor beta chain under discussion was sequenced for a study of cytomegalovirus exposure and HLA in healthy donors. Regarding the study as a whole: Immune exposure was documented only through CMV serostatus. Data from an earlier analysis indicated that most TCR beta V segments were productive either about 87% or about 30% of the time.

It was with 60 Vbeta and 13 Jbeta primers that the PCR ran. Assay used: immunoSEQ multiplex PCR; TCRdb lists only in-frame clones, some missing. The repertoire includes under 150,000 clones, roughly 82% of them detected once, and about 11% sits in the top ten. This clone was picked up a small number of times. The antigen remains undetermined. Per germline, CDR1 MDHEN and CDR2 SYDVKM. The length of the CDR3 is 13 residues. Trimming left V 5 bases short and J 5 bases short, with 10 bases between. The material sequenced was PBMCs. V usage is TRBV28 and J usage is TRBJ2-1; D gene unclear. This receptor was taken from a male donor in good health and CMV-seropositive. The CDR3 region is CASSLLVHNEQFF. The CDR3 DNA follows: TGTGCCAGCAGTCTCCTCGTCCACAATGAGCAGTTCTTC.